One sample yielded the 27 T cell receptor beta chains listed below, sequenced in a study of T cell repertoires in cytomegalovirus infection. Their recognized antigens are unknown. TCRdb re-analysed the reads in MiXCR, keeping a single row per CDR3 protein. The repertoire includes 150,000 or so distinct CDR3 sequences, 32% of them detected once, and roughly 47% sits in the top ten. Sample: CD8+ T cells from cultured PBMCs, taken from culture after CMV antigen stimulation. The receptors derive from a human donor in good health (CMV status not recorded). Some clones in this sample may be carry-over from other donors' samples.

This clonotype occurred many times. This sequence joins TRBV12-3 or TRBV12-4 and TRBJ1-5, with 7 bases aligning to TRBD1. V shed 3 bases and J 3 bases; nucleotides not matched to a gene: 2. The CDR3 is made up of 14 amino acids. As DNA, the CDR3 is TGTGCCAGCAGTTTGACAGGGTACAATCAGCCCCAGCATTTT. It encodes CASSLTGYNQPQHF.

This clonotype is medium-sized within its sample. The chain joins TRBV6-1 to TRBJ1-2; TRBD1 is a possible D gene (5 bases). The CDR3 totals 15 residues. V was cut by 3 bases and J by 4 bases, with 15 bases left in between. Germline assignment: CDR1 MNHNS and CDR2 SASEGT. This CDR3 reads CASSEGIAGIYGYTF. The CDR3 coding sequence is TGTGCCAGCAGTGAGGGGATTGCAGGGATCTATGGCTACACCTTC.

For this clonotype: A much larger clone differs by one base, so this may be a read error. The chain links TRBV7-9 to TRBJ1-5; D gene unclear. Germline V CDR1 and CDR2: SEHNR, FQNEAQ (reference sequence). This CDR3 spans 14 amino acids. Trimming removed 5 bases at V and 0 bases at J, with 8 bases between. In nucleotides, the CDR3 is TGTGCCAGCAGCCCGGACGATAGCAATCAGCCCCAGCATTTT. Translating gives CASSPDDSNQPQHF.

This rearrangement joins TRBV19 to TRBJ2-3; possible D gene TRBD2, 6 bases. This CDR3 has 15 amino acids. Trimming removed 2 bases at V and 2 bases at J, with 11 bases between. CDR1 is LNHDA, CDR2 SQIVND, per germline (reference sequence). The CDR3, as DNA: TGTGCCAGTAGTATACTGGGGGGTCCCACAGATACGCAGTATTTT. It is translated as CASSILGGPTDTQYF.

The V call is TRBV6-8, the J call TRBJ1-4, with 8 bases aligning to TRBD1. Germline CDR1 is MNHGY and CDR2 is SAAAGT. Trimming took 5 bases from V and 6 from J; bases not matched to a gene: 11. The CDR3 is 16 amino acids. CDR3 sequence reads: CASSRERQGYDEKLFF. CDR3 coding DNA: TGTGCCAGCAGTCGAGAGAGACAGGGGTATGATGAAAAACTGTTTTTT.

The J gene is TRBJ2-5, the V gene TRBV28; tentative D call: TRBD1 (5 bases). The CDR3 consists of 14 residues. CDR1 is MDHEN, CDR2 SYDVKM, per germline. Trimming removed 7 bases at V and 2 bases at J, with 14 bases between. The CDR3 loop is CASTPETEQETQYF. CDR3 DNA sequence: TGTGCCAGCACGCCGGAGACAGAACAAGAGACCCAGTACTTC.

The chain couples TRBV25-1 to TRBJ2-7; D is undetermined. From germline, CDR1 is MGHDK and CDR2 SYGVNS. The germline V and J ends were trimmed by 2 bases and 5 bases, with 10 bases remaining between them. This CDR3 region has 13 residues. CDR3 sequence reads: CASSEGILDEQYF. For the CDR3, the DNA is TGTGCCAGCAGTGAAGGGATCTTGGACGAGCAGTACTTC.

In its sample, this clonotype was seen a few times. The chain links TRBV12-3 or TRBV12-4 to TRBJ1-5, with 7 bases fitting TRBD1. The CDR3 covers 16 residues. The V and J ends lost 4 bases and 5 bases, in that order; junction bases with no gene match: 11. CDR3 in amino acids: CASSSHQGGWDQPQHF. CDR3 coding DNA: TGTGCCAGCAGTTCCCACCAAGGGGGCTGGGATCAGCCCCAGCATTTT.

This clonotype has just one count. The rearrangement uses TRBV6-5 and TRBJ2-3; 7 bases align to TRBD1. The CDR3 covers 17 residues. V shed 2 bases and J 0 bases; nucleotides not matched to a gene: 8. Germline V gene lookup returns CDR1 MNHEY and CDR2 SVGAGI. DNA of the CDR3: TGTGCCAGCAGTTACCCTCGGACAGGAACTAGCACAGATACGCAGTATTTT. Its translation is CASSYPRTGTSTDTQYF.

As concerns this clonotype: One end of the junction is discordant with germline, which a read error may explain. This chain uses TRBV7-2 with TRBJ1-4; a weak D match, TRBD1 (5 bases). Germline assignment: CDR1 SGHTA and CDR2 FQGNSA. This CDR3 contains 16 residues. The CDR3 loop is CASSVAGAPPNEKLFF. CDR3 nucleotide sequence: TGTGCCAGCAGCGTAGCCGGGGCGCCCCCGAATGAAAAACTGTTTTTT.

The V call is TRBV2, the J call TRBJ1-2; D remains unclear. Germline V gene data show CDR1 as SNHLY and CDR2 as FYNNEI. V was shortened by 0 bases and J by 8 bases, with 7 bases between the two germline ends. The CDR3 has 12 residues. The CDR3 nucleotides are TGTGCCAGCAGTGAAGCGCTTAGAGGCTACACCTTC. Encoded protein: CASSEALRGYTF.

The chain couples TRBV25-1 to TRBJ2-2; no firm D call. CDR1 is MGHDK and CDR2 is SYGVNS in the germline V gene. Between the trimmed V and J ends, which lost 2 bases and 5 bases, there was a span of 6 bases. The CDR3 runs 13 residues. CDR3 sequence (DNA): TGTGCCAGCAGTGAAAGGGTAACCGGGGAGCTGTTTTTT. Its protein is CASSERVTGELFF.

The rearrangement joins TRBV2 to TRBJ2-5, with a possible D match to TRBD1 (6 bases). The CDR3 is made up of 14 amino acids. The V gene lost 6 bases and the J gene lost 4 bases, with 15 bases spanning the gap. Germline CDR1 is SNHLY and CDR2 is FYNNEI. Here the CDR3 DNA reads TGTGCCAGCAGGGACACGTGGGGGCGAGAGACCCAGTACTTC. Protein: CASRDTWGRETQYF.

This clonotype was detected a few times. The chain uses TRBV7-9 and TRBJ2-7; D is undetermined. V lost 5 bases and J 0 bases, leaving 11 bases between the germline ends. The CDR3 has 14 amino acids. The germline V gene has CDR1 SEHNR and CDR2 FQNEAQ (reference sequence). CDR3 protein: CASSLGPISYEQYF. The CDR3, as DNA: TGTGCCAGCAGCCTCGGACCGATCTCCTACGAGCAGTACTTC.

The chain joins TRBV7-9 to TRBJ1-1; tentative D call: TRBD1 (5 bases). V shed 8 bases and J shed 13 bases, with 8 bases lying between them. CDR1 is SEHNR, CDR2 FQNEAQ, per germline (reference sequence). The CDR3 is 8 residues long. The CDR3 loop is CASGGGFF. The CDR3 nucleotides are TGTGCCAGCGGGGGGGGTTTCTTT.

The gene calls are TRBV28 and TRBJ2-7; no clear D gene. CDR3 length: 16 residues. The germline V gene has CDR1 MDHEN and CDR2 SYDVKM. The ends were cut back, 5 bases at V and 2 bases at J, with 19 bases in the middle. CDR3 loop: CASSGPPSPLAYEQYF. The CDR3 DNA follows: TGTGCCAGCAGTGGCCCCCCGAGCCCCCTTGCCTACGAGCAGTACTTC.

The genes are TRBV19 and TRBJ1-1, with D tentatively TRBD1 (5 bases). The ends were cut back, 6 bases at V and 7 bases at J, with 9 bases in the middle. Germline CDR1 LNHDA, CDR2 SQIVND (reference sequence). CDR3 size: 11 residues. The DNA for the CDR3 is TGTGCCAGTAGGGCAGGGTTTGAAGCTTTCTTT. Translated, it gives CASRAGFEAFF.

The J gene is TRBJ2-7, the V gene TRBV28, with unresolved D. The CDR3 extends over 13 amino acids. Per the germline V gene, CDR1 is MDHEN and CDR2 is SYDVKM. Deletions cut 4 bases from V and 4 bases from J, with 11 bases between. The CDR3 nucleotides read TGTGCCAGCAGTTCACCCGGCTTTTACGAGCAGTACTTC. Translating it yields CASSSPGFYEQYF.

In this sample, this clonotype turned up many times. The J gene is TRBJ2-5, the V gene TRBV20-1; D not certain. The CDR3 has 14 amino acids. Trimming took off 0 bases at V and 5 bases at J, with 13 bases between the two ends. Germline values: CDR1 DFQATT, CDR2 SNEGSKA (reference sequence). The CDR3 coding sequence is TGCAGTGCTAGAGACGAGGTAGCATGGGAGACCCAGTACTTC. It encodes CSARDEVAWETQYF.

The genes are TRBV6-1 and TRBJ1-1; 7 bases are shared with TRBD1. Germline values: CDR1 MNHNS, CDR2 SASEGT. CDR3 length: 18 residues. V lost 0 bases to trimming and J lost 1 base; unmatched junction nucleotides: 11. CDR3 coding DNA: TGTGCCAGCAGTGAAGCGTACAGGGGTTGGACCAGGAACACTGAAGCTTTCTTT. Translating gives CASSEAYRGWTRNTEAFF.

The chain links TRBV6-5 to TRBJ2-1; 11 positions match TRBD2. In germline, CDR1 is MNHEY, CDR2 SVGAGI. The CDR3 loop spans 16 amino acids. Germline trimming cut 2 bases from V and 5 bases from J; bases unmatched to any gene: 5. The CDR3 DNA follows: TGTGCCAGCAGTTACCTAGCGGGGGGTGCTCACAATGAGCAGTTCTTC. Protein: CASSYLAGGAHNEQFF.

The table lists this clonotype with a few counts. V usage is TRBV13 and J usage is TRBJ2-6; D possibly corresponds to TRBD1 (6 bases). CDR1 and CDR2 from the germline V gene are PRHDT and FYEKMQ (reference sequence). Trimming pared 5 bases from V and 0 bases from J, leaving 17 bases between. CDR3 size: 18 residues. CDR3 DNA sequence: TGTGCCAGCAGCCCCCTCCCCAGGGGCCACTCTGGGGCCAACGTCCTGACTTTC. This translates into CASSPLPRGHSGANVLTF. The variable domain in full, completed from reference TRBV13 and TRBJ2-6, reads AAGVIQSPRHLIKEKRETATLKCYPIPRHDTVYWYQQGPGQDPQFLISFYEKMQSDKGSIPDRFSAQQFSDYHSELNMSSLELGDSALYFCASSPLPRGHSGANVLTFGAGSRLTVL.

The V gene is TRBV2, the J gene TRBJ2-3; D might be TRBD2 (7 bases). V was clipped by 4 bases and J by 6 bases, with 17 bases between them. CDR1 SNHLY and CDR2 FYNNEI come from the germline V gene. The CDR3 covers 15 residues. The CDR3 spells CASSAAGALMDTQYF. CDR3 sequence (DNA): TGTGCCAGCAGTGCGGCGGGGGCCCTAATGGATACGCAGTATTTT.

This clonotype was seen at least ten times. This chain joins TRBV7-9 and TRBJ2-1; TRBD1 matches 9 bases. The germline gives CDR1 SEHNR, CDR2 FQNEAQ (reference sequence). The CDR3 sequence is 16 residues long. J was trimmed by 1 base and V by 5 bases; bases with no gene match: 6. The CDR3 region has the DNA TGTGCCAGCAGCCCTCGGACAGGGGAGTCCTACAATGAGCAGTTCTTC. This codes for CASSPRTGESYNEQFF. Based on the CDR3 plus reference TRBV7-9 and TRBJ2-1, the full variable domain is DTGVSQNPRHKITKRGQNVTFRCDPISEHNRLYWYRQTLGQGPEFLTYFQNEAQLEKSRLLSDRFSAERPKGSFSTLEIQRTEQGDSAMYLCASSPRTGESYNEQFFGPGTRLTVL.

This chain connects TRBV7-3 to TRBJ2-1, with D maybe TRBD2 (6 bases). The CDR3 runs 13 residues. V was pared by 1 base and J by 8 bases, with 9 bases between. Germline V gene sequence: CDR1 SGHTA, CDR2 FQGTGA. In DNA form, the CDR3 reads TGTGCCAGCAGCTTAAAGACTAGGGATGAGCAGTTCTTC. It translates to CASSLKTRDEQFF.

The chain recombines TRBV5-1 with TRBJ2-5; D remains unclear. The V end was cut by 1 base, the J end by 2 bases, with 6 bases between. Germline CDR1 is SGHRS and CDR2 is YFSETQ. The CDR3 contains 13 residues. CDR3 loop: CASSLHRQETQYF. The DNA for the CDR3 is TGCGCCAGCAGCTTGCACAGACAAGAGACCCAGTACTTC.

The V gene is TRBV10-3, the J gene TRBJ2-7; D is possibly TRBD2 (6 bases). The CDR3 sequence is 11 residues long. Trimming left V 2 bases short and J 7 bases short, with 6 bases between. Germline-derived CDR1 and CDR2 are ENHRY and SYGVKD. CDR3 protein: CAISEGGEQYF. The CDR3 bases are TGTGCCATCAGTGAGGGAGGGGAGCAGTACTTC.